This entry describes one T cell receptor beta chain. Time point denoted: baseline pretreatment blood. The treatment was: 15 Gy SBRT to primary tumor, nephrectomy 4 weeks later. Serial blood draws occurred at baseline and 2 and 4 weeks post-SBRT. Trimming took off 3 bases at V and 4 bases at J, with 10 bases between the two ends. The CDR3 has 13 amino acids. Germline V CDR1 and CDR2: KGHSH, LQKENI. This entry belongs to a study of radiation and T cells in renal cell carcinoma. Assay: immunoSEQ multiplex PCR; the TCRdb copy retains only in-frame clones and omits some. The sample contains about 130,000 clones, 70% to 90% of which appear only once.

This TCR derives from a woman in her forties or fifties with renal cell carcinoma. The genes are TRBV18 and TRBJ2-7; TRBD1 might be the D (6 bases). The material was blood, obtained from a patient whose treatment included radiotherapy and nephrectomy. This CDR3 is CASSPRTAYEQYF. As DNA, the CDR3 is TGTGCCAGCTCACCGAGGACAGCTTACGAGCAGTACTTC.